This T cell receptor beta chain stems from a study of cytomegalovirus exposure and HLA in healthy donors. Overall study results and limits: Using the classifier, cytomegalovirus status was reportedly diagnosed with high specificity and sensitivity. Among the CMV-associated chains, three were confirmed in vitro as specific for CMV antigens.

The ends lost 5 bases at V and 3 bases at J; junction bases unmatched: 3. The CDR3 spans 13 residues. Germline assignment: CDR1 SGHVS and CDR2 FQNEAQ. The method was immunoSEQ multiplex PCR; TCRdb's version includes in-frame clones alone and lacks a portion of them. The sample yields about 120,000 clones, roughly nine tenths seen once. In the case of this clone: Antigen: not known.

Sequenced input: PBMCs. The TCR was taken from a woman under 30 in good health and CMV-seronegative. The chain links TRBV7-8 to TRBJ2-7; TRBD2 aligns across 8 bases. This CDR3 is CASSGGTSYEQYF. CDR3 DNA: TGTGCCAGCAGCGGAGGGACTAGCTACGAGCAGTACTTC.